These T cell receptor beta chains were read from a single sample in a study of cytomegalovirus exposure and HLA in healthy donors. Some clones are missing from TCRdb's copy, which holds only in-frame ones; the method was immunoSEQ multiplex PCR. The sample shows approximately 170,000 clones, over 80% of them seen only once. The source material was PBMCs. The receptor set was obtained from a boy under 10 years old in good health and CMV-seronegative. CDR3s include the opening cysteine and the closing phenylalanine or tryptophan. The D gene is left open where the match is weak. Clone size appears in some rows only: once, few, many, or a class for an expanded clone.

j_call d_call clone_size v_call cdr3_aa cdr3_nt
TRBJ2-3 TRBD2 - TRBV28 CASSLSLAGSTDTQYF TGTGCCAGCAGTTTATCACTAGCGGGAAGCACAGATACGCAGTATTTT
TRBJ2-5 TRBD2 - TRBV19 CASSIWGGQETQYF TGTGCCAGTAGTATATGGGGGGGCCAAGAGACCCAGTACTTC
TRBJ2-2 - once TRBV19 CASSRGRSTGELFF TGTGCCAGTAGCAGAGGGCGGAGCACCGGGGAGCTGTTTTTT
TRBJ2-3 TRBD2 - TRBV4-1 CASSQRWGGITDTQYF TGCGCCAGCAGCCAAAGGTGGGGGGGTATCACAGATACGCAGTATTTT
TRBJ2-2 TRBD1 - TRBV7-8 CASSFRTGAGGELFF TGTGCCAGCAGCTTCCGGACAGGGGCGGGCGGGGAGCTGTTTTTT
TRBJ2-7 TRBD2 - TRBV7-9 CASSLGGLAGVEQYF TGTGCCAGCAGCTTAGGGGGACTAGCGGGAGTCGAGCAGTACTTC
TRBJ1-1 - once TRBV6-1 CASSEREGKAFF TGTGCCAGCAGTGAAAGAGAGGGAAAAGCTTTCTTT
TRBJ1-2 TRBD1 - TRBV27 CASKSGGYGCTF TGTGCCAGCAAATCAGGGGGCTATGGCTGCACCTTC
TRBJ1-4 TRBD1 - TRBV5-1 CASMTGGEKLFF TGCGCCAGCATGACAGGGGGCGAAAAGCTGTTTTTT
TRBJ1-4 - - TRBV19 CASSIDGGDVDEKLFF TGTGCCAGTAGTATAGATGGCGGGGACGTCGATGAAAAACTGTTTTTT
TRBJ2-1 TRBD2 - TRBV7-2 CASSGVTSGAKSYNEQFF TGTGCCAGCAGCGGAGTTACTAGCGGGGCTAAATCCTACAATGAGCAGTTCTTC
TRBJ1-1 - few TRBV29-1 CSVKLSGTEAFF TGCAGCGTTAAGTTGTCGGGCACTGAAGCTTTCTTT
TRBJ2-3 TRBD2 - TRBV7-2 CASSRELAGVGDTQYF TGTGCCAGCAGCAGAGAACTAGCGGGAGTCGGAGATACGCAGTATTTT
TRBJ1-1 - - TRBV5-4 CASSSGQNTEAFF TGTGCCAGCAGCTCCGGACAGAACACTGAAGCTTTCTTT
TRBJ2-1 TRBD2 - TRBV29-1 CSVEKGGLTSGIYNEQFF TGCAGCGTTGAAAAGGGAGGGTTGACTAGCGGGATCTACAATGAGCAGTTCTTC
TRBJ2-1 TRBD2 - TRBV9 CASSAQRLAGGPNEQFF TGTGCCAGCAGCGCTCAACGACTAGCGGGGGGGCCCAATGAGCAGTTCTTC
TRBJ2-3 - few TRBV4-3 CASSQALPGSTDTQYF TGCGCCAGCAGCCAAGCCCTCCCGGGGAGCACAGATACGCAGTATTTT
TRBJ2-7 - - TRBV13 CASSLRDGERGYEQYF TGTGCCAGCAGCTTAAGGGACGGGGAGAGGGGGTACGAGCAGTACTTC
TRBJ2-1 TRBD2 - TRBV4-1 CASSHPPLGLAGGPTPYNEQFF TGCGCCAGCAGCCACCCACCCCTTGGGCTAGCGGGAGGGCCGACTCCCTACAATGAGCAGTTCTTC
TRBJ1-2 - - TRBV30 CAWSVEPGVIF TGCGCCTGGAGTGTTGAGCCAGGGGTTATCTTC
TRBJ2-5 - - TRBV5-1 CASSLGAGASQETQYF TGCGCCAGCAGCTTGGGGGCGGGGGCCTCTCAAGAGACCCAGTACTTC
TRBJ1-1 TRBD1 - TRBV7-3 CASSSPTGEAFF TGTGCCAGCAGCTCGCCGACAGGGGAAGCTTTCTTT
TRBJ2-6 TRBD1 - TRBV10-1 CASSPGQVSGANVLTF TGCGCCAGCAGCCCCGGACAGGTCTCTGGGGCCAACGTCCTGACTTTC
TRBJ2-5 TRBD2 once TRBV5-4 CASSLDPGGGFQETQYF TGTGCCAGCAGCTTGGATCCGGGGGGAGGATTCCAAGAGACCCAGTACTTC
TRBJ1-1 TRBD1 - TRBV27 CASKMGTANTEAFF TGTGCCAGCAAGATGGGGACAGCGAACACTGAAGCTTTCTTT
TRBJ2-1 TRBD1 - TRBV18 CASSPPVGQGATNEQFF TGTGCCAGCTCACCACCCGTTGGGCAGGGGGCAACCAATGAGCAGTTCTTC
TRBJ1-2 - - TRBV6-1 CASSEEEGGGYTF TGTGCCAGCAGTGAAGAGGAAGGGGGAGGCTACACCTTC
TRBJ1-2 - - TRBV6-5 CASTTGREGGHGYTF TGTGCCAGCACCACCGGACGAGAGGGGGGGCATGGCTACACCTTC
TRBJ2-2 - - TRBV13 CASSRTGTNTGELFF TGTGCCAGCAGCCGGACTGGAACGAACACCGGGGAGCTGTTTTTT
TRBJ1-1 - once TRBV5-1 CASSFHPREVNTEAFF TGCGCCAGCAGCTTCCACCCCAGGGAAGTAAACACTGAAGCTTTCTTT
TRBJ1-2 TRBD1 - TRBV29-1 CSAQVRGLYGYTF TGCAGCGCTCAGGTCAGGGGGCTTTATGGCTACACCTTC
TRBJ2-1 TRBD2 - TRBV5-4 CASSSLAVGGHEQFF TGTGCCAGCAGCTCACTAGCGGTCGGCGGCCATGAGCAGTTCTTC
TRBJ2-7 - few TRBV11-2 CASSLGPPVGRGRYEQYF TGTGCCAGCAGCTTAGGTCCTCCCGTAGGTCGCGGGCGGTACGAGCAGTACTTC
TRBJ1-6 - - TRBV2 CASSSRQNNSPLHF TGTGCCAGCAGTAGCAGGCAAAATAATTCACCCCTCCACTTT
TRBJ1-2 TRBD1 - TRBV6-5 CASLSRDRRTGYTF TGTGCCAGCCTGAGCAGGGACAGGAGAACGGGCTACACCTTC
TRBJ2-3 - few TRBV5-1 CASSLEARNTDTQYF TGCGCCAGCAGCTTGGAAGCGCGAAACACAGATACGCAGTATTTT